This TCR beta chain was found in a study of blood T cell repertoires in COVID-19 (dated by TCRdb to the early 2020s). In terms of the full investigation: Collaborator samples came from the United States, Italy and Spain and covered acute and convalescent phases of COVID-19. Where available, HLA class I and class II types were taken from metadata supplied by the sample provider and were not determined by assay-based typing. The material from the prospective study consisted of cDNA or gDNA derived from T cells, B-cell-depleted T cells, or PBMCs. Deeply sampled blood TCRbeta repertoires from subjects exposed to, actively infected with, or recovered from COVID-19 were included in the dataset. Nearly every sample came with metadata listing a de-identified subject ID, COVID-19 status, age in years and sex. The repertoires were released in a freely available public database intended as a resource for research on the immune response to SARS-CoV-2. Samples came from the ongoing ImmuneRACE study (first 160 participants) plus 1,254 subjects from 6 global collaborators. The research as a whole found: The amount of clinical and demographic metadata varied by source and participant and was provided uncurated.

This clone was counted only a few times. Its antigen remains unidentified. No base quality values were provided; no much bigger clone lies one nucleotide off. Collaborating institutions collected whole blood in K2EDTA tubes following their own protocols. For TCRbeta analysis, collaborator samples were shipped as frozen whole blood, as isolated PBMCs, or as DNA extracted from either sample type. The immunoSEQ Assay, a bias-controlled multiplex PCR, was used to amplify TCRbeta CDR3 regions from genomic DNA. In the authors' own workflow: Within the assay, amplification of reference gene primers was used to estimate how many nucleated cells each sample contained. To quantify the absolute abundance of each unique TCRbeta CDR3 rearrangement, sequence reads were collapsed and filtered. Productive Simpson clonality was computed per sample as the square root of Simpson's diversity index over productive rearrangements. The clones in this table, taken by TCRdb from immuneACCESS, are in-frame only. Not every clone is retained; where verified, under half of the shortfall comes from an unresolved V gene, and the cause of the rest is unknown. From that table come the V and J calls and clone size; the DNA was used to work out D and trimming. Here the sample has 35,000 to 50,000 clones; roughly three quarters occur a single time. Of the sample, about 9% is held by the ten largest clones.

From the germline V gene, CDR1 is SNHLY and CDR2 is FYNNEI. Ends trimmed: V by 7 bases, J by 15 bases; bases unmatched to a gene: 15. The cysteine opens and the phenylalanine closes a CDR3 of 13 amino acids. The read is trimmed to its CDR3 DNA, 39 bases read in frame from base 1. The sequencing sample was made of peripheral blood. This clonotype was sampled from a man in his sixties or seventies with active or convalescent COVID-19. Rearrangement joined TRBV2 to TRBJ1-5; 7 nucleotides in the junction match TRBD1. In nucleotide form, the sequence is TGTGCCAGCACCCAAGAGTTGGAGACAGGGCGGCATTTT. The translation is CASTQELETGRHF.